This TCR beta chain is from a study of shared clonotypes between healthy human individuals. This clone turned up a few times. Generated by immunoSEQ multiplex PCR, the TCRdb table keeps only in-frame clones and is missing some. The sample holds 450,000 to 550,000 clones, approximately 79% seen once. The CDR3 length is 16 residues. Germline V CDR1 and CDR2: MNHEY, SMNVEV (reference sequence). Trimming removed 3 bases at V and 7 bases at J, with 18 bases between. Sequencing was done on a sample of PBMCs. V is TRBV27 and J is TRBJ2-2; TRBD2 might be the D (6 bases). The clonotype originates from a woman in her 40s in good health. Some clones in this sample may be carry-over from other donors' samples. The CDR3 region has the DNA TGTGCCAGCAGTTTTGCCACTAGCCGCCCGGTCGGGGAGCTGTTTTTT. The encoded protein is CASSFATSRPVGELFF.